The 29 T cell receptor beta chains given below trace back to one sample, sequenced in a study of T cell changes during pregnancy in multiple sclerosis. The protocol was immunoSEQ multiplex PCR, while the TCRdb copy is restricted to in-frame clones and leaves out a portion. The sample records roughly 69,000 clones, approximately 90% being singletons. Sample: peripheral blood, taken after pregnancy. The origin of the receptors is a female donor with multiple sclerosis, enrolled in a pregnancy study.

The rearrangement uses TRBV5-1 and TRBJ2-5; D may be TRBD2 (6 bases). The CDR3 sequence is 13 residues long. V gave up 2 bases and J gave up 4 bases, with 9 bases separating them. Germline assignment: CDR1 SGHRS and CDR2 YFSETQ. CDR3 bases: TGCGCCAGCAGCTTCGGGGGAGGAGAGACCCAGTACTTC. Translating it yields CASSFGGGETQYF.

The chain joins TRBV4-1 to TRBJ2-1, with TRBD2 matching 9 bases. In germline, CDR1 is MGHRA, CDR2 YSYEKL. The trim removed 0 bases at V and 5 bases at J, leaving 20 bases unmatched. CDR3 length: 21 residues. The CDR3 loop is CASSQEIRRGPWTSAHNEQFF. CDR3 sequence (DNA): TGCGCCAGCAGCCAAGAGATCCGTAGGGGGCCCTGGACTAGCGCACACAATGAGCAGTTCTTC.

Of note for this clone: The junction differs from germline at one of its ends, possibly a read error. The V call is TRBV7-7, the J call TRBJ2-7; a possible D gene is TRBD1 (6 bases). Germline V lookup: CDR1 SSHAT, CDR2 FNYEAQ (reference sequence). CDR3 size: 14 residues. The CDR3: CASSLNQGSYEQYF. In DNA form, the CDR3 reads TGTGCTAGCAGCTTAAATCAGGGGTCCTACGAGCAGTACTTC. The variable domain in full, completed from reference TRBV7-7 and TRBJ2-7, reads GAGVSQSPRYKVTKRGQDVTLRCDPISSHATLYWYQQALGQGPEFLTYFNYEAQPDKSGLPSDRFSAERPEGSISTLTIQRTEQRDSAMYRCASSLNQGSYEQYFGPGTRLTVT.

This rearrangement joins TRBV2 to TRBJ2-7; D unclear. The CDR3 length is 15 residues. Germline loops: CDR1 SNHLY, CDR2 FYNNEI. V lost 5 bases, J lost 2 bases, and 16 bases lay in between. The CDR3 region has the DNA TGTGCCAGCAGTCCCGGGTTAGGCGGAACCTACGAGCAGTACTTC. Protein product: CASSPGLGGTYEQYF.

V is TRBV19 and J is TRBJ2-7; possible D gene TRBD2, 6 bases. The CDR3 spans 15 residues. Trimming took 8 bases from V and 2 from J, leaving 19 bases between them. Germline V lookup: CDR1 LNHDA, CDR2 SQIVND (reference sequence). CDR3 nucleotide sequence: TGTGCCAGTCGCAAAAGGGGCGGGGTGCCCTACGAGCAGTACTTC. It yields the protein CASRKRGGVPYEQYF.

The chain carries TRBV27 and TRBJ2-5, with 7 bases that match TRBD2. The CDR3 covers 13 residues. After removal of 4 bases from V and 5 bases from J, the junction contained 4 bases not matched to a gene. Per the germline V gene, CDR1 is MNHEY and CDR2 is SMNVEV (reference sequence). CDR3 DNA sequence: TGTGCCAGCAGTTGGGGGGGGTTGGAGACCCAGTACTTC. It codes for CASSWGGLETQYF.

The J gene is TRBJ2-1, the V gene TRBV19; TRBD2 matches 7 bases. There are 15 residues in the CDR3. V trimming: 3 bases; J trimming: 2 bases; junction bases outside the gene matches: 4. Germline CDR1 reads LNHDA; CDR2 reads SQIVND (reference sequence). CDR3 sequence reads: CASSISAGAYNEQFF. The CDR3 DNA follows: TGTGCCAGTAGTATTTCTGCGGGGGCCTACAATGAGCAGTTCTTC. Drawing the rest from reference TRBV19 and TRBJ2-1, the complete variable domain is DGGITQSPKYLFRKEGQNVTLSCEQNLNHDAMYWYRQDPGQGLRLIYYSQIVNDFQKGDIAEGYSVSREKKESFPLTVTSAQKNPTAFYLCASSISAGAYNEQFFGPGTRLTVL.

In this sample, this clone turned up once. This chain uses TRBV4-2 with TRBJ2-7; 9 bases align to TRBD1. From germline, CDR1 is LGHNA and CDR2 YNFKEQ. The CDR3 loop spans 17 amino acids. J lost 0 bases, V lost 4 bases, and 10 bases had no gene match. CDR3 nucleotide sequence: TGTGCCAGCAGCCGTGAACAGGGGGCTTTTTCCTCCTACGAGCAGTACTTC. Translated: CASSREQGAFSSYEQYF.

CDR3 region: CAWSRGGELFF. CDR3 in DNA: TGTGCCTGGAGTAGGGGCGGGGAGCTGTTTTTT. J is TRBJ2-2 and V is TRBV30; a weak D match, TRBD1 (5 bases). The V gene lost 2 bases and the J gene lost 7 bases, with 5 bases spanning the gap. CDR3 length equals 11 residues. Germline lookup yields CDR1 GTSNPN and CDR2 SVGIG (reference sequence).

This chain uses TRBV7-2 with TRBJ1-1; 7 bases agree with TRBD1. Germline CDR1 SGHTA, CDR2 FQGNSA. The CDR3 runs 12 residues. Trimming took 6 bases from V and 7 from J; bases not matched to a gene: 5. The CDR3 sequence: CASSSTGVEAFF. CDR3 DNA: TGTGCCAGCAGTTCAACAGGGGTTGAAGCTTTCTTT.

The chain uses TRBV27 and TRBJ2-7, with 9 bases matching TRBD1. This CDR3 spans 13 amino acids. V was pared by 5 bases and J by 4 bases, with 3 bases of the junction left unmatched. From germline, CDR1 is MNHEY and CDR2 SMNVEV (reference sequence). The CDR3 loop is CASSPGTGYEQYF. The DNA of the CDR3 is TGTGCCAGCAGTCCCGGGACAGGGTACGAGCAGTACTTC.

The CDR3 DNA is TGTGCCAGCAGCCCCCAGACAGGGGCCTACGAGCAGTACTTC. Amino acids: CASSPQTGAYEQYF. The J gene is TRBJ2-7, the V gene TRBV7-2; 8 nucleotides match TRBD1. This CDR3 spans 14 amino acids. The junction had 5 bases not matched to a gene; V was cut back by 5 bases and J by 2 bases. Looked up from germline, CDR1 is SGHTA and CDR2 is FQGNSA.

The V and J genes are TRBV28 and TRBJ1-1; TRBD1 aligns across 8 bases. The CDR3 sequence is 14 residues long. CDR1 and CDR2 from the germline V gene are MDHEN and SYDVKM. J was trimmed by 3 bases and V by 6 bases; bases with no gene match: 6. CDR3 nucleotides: TGTGCCAGCAGGCCTGGACAGGGTGACACTGAAGCTTTCTTT. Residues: CASRPGQGDTEAFF. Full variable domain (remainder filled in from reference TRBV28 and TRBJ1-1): DVKVTQSSRYLVKRTGEKVFLECVQDMDHENMFWYRQDPGLGLRLIYFSYDVKMKEKGDIPEGYSVSREKKERFSLILESASTNQTSMYLCASRPGQGDTEAFFGQGTRLTVV.

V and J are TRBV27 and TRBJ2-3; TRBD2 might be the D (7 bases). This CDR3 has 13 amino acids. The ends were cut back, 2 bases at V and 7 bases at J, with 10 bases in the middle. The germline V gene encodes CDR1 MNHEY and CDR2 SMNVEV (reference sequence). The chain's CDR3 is CASSLRGGNTQYF. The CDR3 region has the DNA TGTGCCAGCAGTTTAAGGGGGGGGAATACGCAGTATTTT.

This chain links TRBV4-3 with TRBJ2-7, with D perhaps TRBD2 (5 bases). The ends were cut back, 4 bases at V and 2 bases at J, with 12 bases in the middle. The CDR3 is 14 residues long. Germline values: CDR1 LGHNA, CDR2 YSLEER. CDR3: CASSLRLPTYEQYF. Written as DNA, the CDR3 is TGCGCCAGCAGCCTACGACTACCCACCTACGAGCAGTACTTC.

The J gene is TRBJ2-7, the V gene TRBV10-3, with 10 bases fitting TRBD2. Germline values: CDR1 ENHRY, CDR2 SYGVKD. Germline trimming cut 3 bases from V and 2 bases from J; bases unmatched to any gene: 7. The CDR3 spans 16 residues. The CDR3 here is CAISDSSGSTTYEQYF. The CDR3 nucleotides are TGTGCCATCAGTGATTCTAGCGGGAGCACTACCTACGAGCAGTACTTC.

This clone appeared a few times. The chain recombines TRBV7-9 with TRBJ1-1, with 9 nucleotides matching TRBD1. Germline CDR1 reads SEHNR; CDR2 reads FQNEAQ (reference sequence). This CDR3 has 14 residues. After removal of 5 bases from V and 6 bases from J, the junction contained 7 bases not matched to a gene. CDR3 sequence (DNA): TGTGCCAGCAGCCCGGGGACAGGGAAGGCTGAAGCTTTCTTT. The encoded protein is CASSPGTGKAEAFF.

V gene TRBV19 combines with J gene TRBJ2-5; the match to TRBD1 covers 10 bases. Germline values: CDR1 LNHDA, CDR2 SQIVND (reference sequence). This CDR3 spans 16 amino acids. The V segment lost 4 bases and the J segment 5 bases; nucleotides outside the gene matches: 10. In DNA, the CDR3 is TGTGCCAGTAGTAGAATGGACAGGGGGGTACGGGAGACCCAGTACTTC. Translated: CASSRMDRGVRETQYF.

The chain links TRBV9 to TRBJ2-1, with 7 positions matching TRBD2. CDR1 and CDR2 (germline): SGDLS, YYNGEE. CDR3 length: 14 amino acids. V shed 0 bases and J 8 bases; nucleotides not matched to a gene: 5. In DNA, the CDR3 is TGTGCCAGCAGCGTAGGGGCGGGAGAGCATGAGCAGTTCTTC. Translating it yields CASSVGAGEHEQFF.

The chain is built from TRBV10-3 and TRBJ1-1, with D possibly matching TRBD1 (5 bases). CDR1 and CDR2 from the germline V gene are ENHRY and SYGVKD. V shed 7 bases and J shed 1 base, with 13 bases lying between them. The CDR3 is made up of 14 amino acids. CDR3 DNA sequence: TGTGCCATCACCTCAGGGAGGCCGAACACTGAAGCTTTCTTT. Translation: CAITSGRPNTEAFF.

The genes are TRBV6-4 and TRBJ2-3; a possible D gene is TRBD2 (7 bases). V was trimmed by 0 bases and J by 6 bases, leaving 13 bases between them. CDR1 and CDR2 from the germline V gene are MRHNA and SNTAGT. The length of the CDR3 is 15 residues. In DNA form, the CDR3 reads TGTGCCAGCAGTGACTCGGCGGGGGCGGGTGATACGCAGTATTTT. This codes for CASSDSAGAGDTQYF.

CDR3 bases: TGTGCCAGTAGTGTCGACAGGGATCAGCCCCAGCATTTT. Its protein is CASSVDRDQPQHF. The V call is TRBV19, the J call TRBJ1-5; 7 positions agree with TRBD1. The CDR3 covers 13 residues. CDR1 is LNHDA, CDR2 SQIVND, per germline (reference sequence). V lost 5 bases, J lost 5 bases, and 3 bases stayed unmatched.

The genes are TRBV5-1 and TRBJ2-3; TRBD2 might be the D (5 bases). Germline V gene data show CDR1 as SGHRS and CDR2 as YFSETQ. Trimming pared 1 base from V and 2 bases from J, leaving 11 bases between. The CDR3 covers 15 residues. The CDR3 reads CASSLNGGYTDTQYF. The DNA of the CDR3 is TGCGCCAGCAGCTTGAATGGAGGATACACAGATACGCAGTATTTT.

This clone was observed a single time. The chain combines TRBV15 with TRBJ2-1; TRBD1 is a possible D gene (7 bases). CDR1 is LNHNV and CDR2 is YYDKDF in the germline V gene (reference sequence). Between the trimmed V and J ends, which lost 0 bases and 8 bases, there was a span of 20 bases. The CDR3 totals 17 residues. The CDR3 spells CATSRDPSRGRIYEQFF. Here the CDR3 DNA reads TGTGCCACCAGCAGAGATCCCAGCAGGGGGAGGATCTATGAGCAGTTCTTC.

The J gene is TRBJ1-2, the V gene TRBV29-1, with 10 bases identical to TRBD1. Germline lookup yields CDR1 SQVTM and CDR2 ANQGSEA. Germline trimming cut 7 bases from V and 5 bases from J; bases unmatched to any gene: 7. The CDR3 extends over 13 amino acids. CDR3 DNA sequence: TGCAGCGCTGTATGGACAGGGGGGTATGGCTACACCTTC. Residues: CSAVWTGGYGYTF.

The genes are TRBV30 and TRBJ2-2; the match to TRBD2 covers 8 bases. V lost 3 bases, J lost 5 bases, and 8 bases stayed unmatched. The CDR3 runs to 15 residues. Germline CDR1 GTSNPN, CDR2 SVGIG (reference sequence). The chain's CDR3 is CAWRLAGTETGELFF. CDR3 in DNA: TGTGCCTGGAGGTTAGCGGGGACGGAAACCGGGGAGCTGTTTTTT.

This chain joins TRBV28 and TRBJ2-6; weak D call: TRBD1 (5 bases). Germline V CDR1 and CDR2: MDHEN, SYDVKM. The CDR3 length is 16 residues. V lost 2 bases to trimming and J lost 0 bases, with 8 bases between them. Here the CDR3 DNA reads TGTGCCAGCAGTTTAGGGGCGTTCTCTGGGGCCAACGTCCTGACTTTC. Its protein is CASSLGAFSGANVLTF. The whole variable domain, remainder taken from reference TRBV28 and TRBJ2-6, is DVKVTQSSRYLVKRTGEKVFLECVQDMDHENMFWYRQDPGLGLRLIYFSYDVKMKEKGDIPEGYSVSREKKERFSLILESASTNQTSMYLCASSLGAFSGANVLTFGAGSRLTVL.

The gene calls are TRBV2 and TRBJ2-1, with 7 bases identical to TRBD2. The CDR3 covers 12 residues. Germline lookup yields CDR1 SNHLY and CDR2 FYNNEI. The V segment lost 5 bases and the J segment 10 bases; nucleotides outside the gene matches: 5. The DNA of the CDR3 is TGTGCCAGCAGTCCGGGACTACTCGAGCAGTTCTTC. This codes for CASSPGLLEQFF.

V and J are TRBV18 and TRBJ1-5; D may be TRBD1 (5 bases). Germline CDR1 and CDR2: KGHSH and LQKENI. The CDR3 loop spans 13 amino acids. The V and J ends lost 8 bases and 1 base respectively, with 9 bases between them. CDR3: CASHGGSNQPQHF. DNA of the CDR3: TGTGCCAGCCACGGGGGGAGCAATCAGCCCCAGCATTTT.